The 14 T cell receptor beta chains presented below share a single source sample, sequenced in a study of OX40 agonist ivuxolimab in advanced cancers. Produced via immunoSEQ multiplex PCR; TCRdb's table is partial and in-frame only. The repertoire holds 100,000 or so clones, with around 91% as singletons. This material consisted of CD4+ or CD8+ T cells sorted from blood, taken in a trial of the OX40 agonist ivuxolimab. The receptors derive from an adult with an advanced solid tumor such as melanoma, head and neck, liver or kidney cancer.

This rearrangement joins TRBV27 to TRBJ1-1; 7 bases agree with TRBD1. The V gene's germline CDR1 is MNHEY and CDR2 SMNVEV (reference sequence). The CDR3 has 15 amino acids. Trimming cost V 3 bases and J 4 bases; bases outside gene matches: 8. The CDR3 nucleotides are TGTGCCAGCAGTTTTACCACAGGGGCGAGCACTGAAGCTTTCTTT. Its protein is CASSFTTGASTEAFF.

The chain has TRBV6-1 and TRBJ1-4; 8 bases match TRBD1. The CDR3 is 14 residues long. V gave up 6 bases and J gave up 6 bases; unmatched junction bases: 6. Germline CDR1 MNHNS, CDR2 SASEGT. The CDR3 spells CASRKDRDYEKLFF. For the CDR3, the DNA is TGTGCCAGCAGGAAGGACAGGGATTATGAAAAACTGTTTTTT.

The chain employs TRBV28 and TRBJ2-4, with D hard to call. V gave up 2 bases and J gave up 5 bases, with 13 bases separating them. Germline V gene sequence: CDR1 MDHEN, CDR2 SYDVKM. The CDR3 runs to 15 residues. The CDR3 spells CASSLMPSKQNIQYF. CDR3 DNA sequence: TGTGCCAGCAGTTTAATGCCAAGCAAGCAAAACATTCAGTACTTC.

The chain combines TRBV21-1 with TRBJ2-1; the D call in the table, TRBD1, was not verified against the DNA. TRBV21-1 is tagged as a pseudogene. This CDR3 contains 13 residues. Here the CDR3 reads CASRGQGENEQFF. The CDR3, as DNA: TGTGCCAGCAGAGGACAGGGTGAGAATGAGCAGTTCTTC.

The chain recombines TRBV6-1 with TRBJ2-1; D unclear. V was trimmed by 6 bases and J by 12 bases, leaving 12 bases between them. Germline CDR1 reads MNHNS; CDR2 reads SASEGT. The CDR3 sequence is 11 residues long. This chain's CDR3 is CASRDASGQFF. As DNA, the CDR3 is TGTGCCAGCAGGGATGCCTCGGGGCAGTTCTTC.

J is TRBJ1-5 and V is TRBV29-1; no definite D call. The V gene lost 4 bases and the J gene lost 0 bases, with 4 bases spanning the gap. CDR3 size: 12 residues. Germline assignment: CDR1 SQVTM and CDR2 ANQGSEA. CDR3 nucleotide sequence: TGCAGCGTTGCCGATAGCAATCAGCCCCAGCATTTT. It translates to CSVADSNQPQHF.

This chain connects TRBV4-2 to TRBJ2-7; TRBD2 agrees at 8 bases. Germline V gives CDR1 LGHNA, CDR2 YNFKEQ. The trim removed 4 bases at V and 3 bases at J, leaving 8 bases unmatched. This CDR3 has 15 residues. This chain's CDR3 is CASSPSAGELYEQYF. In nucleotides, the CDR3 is TGTGCCAGCAGCCCCTCAGCGGGAGAACTCTACGAGCAGTACTTC.

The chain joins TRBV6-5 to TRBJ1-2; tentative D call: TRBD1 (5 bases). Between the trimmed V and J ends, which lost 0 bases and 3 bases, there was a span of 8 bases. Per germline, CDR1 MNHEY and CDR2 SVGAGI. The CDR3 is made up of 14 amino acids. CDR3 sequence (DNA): TGTGCCAGCAGTTACTCGGGGCAGGACTATGGCTACACCTTC. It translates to CASSYSGQDYGYTF.

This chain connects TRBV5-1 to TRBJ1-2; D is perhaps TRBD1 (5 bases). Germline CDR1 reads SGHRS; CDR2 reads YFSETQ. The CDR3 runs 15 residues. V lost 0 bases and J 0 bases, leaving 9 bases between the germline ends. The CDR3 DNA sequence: TGCGCCAGCAGCTTGGACGGGGGGTCTAACTATGGCTACACCTTC. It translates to CASSLDGGSNYGYTF.

The CDR3 nucleotides are TGTGCCAGCAGCTTCCGCCTCGAAGCGGCCAATGAGCAGTTCTTC. Protein sequence: CASSFRLEAANEQFF. The V gene is TRBV11-3, the J gene TRBJ2-1; a weak D match, TRBD2 (5 bases). Germline CDR1 SGHNT, CDR2 YENEEA. The V end was cut by 3 bases, the J end by 6 bases, with 15 bases between. The CDR3 has 15 residues.

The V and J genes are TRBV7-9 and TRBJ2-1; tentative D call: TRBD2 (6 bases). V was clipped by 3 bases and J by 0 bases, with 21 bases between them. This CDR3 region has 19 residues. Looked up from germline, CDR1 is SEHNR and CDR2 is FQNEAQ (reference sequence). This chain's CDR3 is CASSFVAGPLMSSYNEQFF. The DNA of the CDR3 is TGTGCCAGCAGCTTTGTTGCGGGACCCTTAATGAGCTCCTACAATGAGCAGTTCTTC.

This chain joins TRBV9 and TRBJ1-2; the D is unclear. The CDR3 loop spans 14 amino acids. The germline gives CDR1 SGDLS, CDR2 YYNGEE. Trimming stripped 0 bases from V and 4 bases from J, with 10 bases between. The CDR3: CASSVAEGSYGYTF. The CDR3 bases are TGTGCCAGCAGCGTAGCTGAGGGAAGCTATGGCTACACCTTC.

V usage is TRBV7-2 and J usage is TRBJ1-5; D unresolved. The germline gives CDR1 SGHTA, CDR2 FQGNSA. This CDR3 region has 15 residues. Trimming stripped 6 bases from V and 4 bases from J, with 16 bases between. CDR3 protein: CASSFGSGANQPQHF. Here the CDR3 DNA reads TGTGCCAGCAGTTTCGGATCAGGCGCGAATCAGCCCCAGCATTTT.

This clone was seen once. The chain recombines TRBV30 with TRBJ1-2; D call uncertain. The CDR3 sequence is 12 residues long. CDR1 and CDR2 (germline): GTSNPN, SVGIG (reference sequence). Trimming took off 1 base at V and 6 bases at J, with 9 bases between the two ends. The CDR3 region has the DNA TGTGCCTGGAGTGCCTGGACTCATGGCTACACCTTC. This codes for CAWSAWTHGYTF.